This entry concerns a single T cell receptor beta chain. Its antigen is unidentified. This sample stems from a study of shared clonotypes between healthy human individuals. For the study at large: Three plates each covered CD4 naive and memory; CD8 naive two, CD8 memory one.

In the original analysis: Junction-only immunoSEQ data arrived without quality scores, meaning filtering differed. This table comes from immunoSEQ multiplex PCR, and its TCRdb copy is limited to in-frame clones, with some not included. That table gives V, J and clone size, and the DNA gave D and trimming. This sample yields a few million clones, of which approximately 93% are seen a single time; under 0.45% belongs to the top ten. The study, taken as a whole, reports: Around 5.4% of naive CD4 clonotypes were common to a few donors. Sampling involved blood alone; tissue repertoires likely differ.

In germline, CDR1 is LNHNV, CDR2 YYDKDF (reference sequence). CDR3 length: 15 residues. V gave up 2 bases and J gave up 2 bases, with 13 bases separating them. V is TRBV15 and J is TRBJ2-7; perhaps TRBD2 as D (7 bases). The sequence derives from a man younger than 35 in good health. Some clones in this sample may be carry-over from other donors' samples. Sample: naive CD4+ T cells from PBMCs. The sample's subset: CD45RA+ positively selected. CDR3 in amino acids: CATSRLSGGTYEQYF. The CDR3, as DNA: TGTGCCACCAGCAGATTATCGGGGGGCACCTACGAGCAGTACTTC.